The clone carrying this T cell receptor (beta chain) was counted only a few times. Per the germline V gene, CDR1 is MNHEY and CDR2 is SVGEGT. This CDR3 comprises 17 residues. V was clipped by 9 bases and J by 3 bases; unmatched bases: 16. This entry is derived from a study of T cells after yellow fever vaccination. In TCRdb, the 5' RACE reads were re-called with MiXCR into one record per CDR3 protein. This sample carries about 400,000 distinct CDR3 sequences, around 6.4% of them seen once, and the ten largest clones take roughly 15%. Source: PBMCs, taken 5 days after the yellow fever booster vaccination. This sequence joins TRBV6-2 or TRBV6-3 and TRBJ2-5; 10 nucleotides match TRBD1. The sequence came from a man aged 25 to 45 who received the YFV17D yellow fever vaccine. DNA of the CDR3: TGTGCCAGTCCGGATACATTGCCGGGACAGGGGAAAGAGACCCAGTACTTC. As protein: CASPDTLPGQGKETQYF.